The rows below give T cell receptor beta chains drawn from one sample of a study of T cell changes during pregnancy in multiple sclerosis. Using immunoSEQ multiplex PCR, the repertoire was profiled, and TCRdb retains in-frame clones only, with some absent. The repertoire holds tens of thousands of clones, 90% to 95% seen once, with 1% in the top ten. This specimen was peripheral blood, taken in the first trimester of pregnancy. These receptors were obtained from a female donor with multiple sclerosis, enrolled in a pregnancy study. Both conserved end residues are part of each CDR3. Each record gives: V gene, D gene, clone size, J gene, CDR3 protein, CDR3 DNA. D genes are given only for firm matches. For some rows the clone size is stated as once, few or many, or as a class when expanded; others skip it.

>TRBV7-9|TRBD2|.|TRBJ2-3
CASSLPSGVTDTQYF
TGTGCCAGCAGCTTACCTAGCGGGGTCACAGATACGCAGTATTTT
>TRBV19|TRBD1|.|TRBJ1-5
CASSRDRGRPWQPQHF
TGTGCCAGTAGCCGGGACAGGGGGCGCCCCTGGCAGCCCCAGCATTTT
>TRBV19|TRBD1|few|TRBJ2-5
CASSISSGGQETQYF
TGTGCCAGTAGTATATCCTCAGGGGGACAAGAGACCCAGTACTTC
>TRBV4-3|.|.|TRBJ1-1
CASSQILGTEAFF
TGCGCCAGCAGCCAAATTCTAGGCACTGAAGCTTTCTTT
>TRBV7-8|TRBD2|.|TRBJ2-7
CASSPGVIAGGHEQYF
TGTGCCAGCAGCCCGGGGGTAATAGCGGGGGGCCACGAGCAGTACTTC
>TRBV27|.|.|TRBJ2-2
CASSPRDSRTGELFF
TGTGCCAGCAGTCCCCGGGACTCTCGCACCGGGGAGCTGTTTTTT
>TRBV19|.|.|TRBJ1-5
CASSYTSGNQPQHF
TGTGCCAGTAGTTATACTAGCGGTAATCAGCCCCAGCATTTT
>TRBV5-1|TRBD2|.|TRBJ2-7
CASSPASGTSYEQYF
TGCGCCAGCAGCCCAGCTAGCGGGACGTCCTACGAGCAGTACTTC
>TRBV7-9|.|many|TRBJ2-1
CASSWAQNEQFF
TGTGCCAGCAGCTGGGCACAAAATGAGCAGTTCTTC
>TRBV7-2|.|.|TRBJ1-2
CASSLEGKARDYGYTF
TGTGCCAGCAGCTTAGAAGGGAAGGCGAGGGACTATGGCTACACCTTC
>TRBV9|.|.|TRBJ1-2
CASSVEYRANYGYTF
TGTGCCAGCAGCGTAGAGTACAGAGCTAACTATGGCTACACCTTC
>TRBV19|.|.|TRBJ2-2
CASNIFGRARGGELFF
TGTGCCAGTAACATCTTTGGCAGGGCGCGAGGCGGGGAGCTGTTTTTT
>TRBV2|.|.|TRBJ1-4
CASSEALRGEKLFF
TGTGCCAGCAGTGAAGCGCTGAGAGGGGAAAAACTGTTTTTT
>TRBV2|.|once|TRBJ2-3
CASSKAGYTDTQYF
TGTGCCAGCAGTAAGGCGGGATACACAGATACGCAGTATTTT
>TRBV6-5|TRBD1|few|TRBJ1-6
CASRAGQGNSPLHF
TGTGCCAGCAGGGCGGGACAGGGTAATTCACCCCTCCACTTT
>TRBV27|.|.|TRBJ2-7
CASSPLTIQGLGYEQYF
TGTGCCAGCAGTCCGCTCACCATCCAGGGGCTAGGCTACGAGCAGTACTTC
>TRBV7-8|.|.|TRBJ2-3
CASSLGPRHTQYF
TGTGCCAGCAGCTTAGGTCCCCGTCATACGCAGTATTTT
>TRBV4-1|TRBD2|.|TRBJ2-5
CASSPLIGLAGNQETQYF
TGCGCCAGCAGCCCCCTAATAGGGCTAGCGGGGAACCAAGAGACCCAGTACTTC
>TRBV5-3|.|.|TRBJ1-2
CARSLKFGRALYGYTF
TGTGCCAGAAGCTTGAAGTTCGGCAGGGCGCTCTATGGCTACACCTTC
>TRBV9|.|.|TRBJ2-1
CASSTGGVWQFF
TGTGCCAGCAGCACAGGGGGGGTTTGGCAGTTCTTC
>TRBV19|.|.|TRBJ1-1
CATLTGLNTEAFF
TGTGCCACCCTAACAGGTTTGAACACTGAAGCTTTCTTT
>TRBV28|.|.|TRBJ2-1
CASSSTGTHLVWEQFF
TGTGCCAGCAGTTCCACCGGGACTCATTTAGTATGGGAGCAGTTCTTC
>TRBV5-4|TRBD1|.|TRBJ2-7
CASSLTGQGVHEQYF
TGTGCCAGCAGCTTGACGGGACAGGGGGTCCACGAGCAGTACTTC
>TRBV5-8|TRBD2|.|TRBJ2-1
CASSLGGRGISGQFF
TGTGCCAGCAGCTTGGGCGGGAGGGGGATATCCGGGCAGTTCTTC
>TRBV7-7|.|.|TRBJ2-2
CAIYSAGANTGELFF
TGTGCCATCTACTCCGCGGGTGCGAACACCGGGGAGCTGTTTTTT
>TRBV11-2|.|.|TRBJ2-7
CASSLQSVQYF
TGTGCCAGCAGCCTACAAAGCGTGCAGTACTTC
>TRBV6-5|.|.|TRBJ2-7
CASSRGRDGSYEQYF
TGTGCCAGCAGTCGAGGGCGGGACGGCTCCTACGAGCAGTACTTC
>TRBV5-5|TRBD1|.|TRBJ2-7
CASSSSGTGGSEQYF
TGTGCCAGCAGCTCCTCCGGGACAGGGGGGAGCGAGCAGTACTTC
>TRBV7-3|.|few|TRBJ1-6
CASSAFRSGVNSPLHF
TGTGCCAGCAGTGCGTTTCGGTCAGGGGTTAATTCACCCCTCCACTTT
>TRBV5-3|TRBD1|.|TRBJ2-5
CARSCPGTGRETQYF
TGTGCCAGAAGCTGTCCCGGGACAGGGAGAGAGACCCAGTACTTC
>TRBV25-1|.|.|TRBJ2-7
CASSGRGYEQYF
TGTGCCAGCAGTGGTCGCGGCTACGAGCAGTACTTC
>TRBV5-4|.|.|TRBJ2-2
CASSGNLMNTGELFF
TGTGCCAGCAGCGGCAATCTTATGAACACCGGGGAGCTGTTTTTT
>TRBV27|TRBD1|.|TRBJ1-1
CASSSYRGRDEAFF
TGTGCCAGCTCGAGTTACAGGGGGCGGGATGAAGCTTTCTTT
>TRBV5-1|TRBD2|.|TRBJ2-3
CASSPGGGTDTQYF
TGCGCCAGCAGCCCGGGGGGGGGCACAGATACGCAGTATTTT
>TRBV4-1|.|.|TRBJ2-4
CASSPATGALNIQYF
TGCGCCAGCAGCCCAGCTACAGGAGCCCTAAACATTCAGTACTTC
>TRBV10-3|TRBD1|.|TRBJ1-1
CAISTGQGATEAFF
TGTGCCATCAGCACGGGACAGGGGGCCACTGAAGCTTTCTTT
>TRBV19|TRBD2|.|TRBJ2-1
CASSIASGLYNEQFF
TGTGCCAGTAGTATTGCTAGCGGACTCTACAATGAGCAGTTCTTC
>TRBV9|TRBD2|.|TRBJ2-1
CASSVDSGAGEQFF
TGTGCCAGCAGCGTGGATAGCGGGGCGGGTGAGCAGTTCTTC
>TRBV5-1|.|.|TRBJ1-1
CASSFYRVGGTEAFF
TGCGCCAGCAGCTTTTACAGGGTTGGGGGCACTGAAGCTTTCTTT
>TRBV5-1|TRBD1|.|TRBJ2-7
CASSPGTGVYEQYF
TGCGCCAGCAGCCCAGGGACAGGGGTCTACGAGCAGTACTTC
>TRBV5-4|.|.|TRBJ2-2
CASSLGTPSNTGELFF
TGTGCCAGCAGCCTCGGGACACCCTCGAACACCGGGGAGCTGTTTTTT
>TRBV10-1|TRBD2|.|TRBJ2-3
CASSDKLAGGADTQYF
TGCGCCAGCAGTGATAAACTAGCGGGAGGTGCAGATACGCAGTATTTT
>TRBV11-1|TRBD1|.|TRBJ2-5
CASSFRAGTAETQYF
TGTGCCAGCAGCTTTAGGGCCGGGACAGCGGAGACCCAGTACTTC